This T cell receptor (beta chain) was obtained from a study of human T cells and chemical hapten exposure. Overall study findings and caveats: Having alopecia, the donors may differ immunologically from healthy people. The study found expanded TCRs formed significantly more large CDR3 similarity clusters than controls.

TCRdb called the RACE reads again in MiXCR, with one record for every CDR3 protein. The table shows tens of thousands of distinct CDR3 sequences, with around 10% occurring only once. In regard to this clonotype: Its antigen is as yet unknown.

Germline V CDR1 and CDR2: LGHNA, YSLEER. The V end was cut by 1 base, the J end by 5 bases, with 8 bases between. CDR3 size: 14 residues. Time point noted: patch test 3, about 24 weeks after DPC sensitization. Stated treatment: therapeutic diphenylcyclopropenone sensitization with weekly scalp DPC. The receptor was derived from a woman aged 50 to 60 with alopecia areata. Some clones in this sample may be carry-over from other donors' samples. The chain couples TRBV4-3 to TRBJ2-2; D not certain. Material: whole blood, obtained in connection with sensitization to the hapten diphenylcyclopropenone (DPC). CDR3 in DNA: TGCGCCAGCAGCCAAGTTCAGTGGACCGGGGAGCTGTTTTTT. Translating it yields CASSQVQWTGELFF.